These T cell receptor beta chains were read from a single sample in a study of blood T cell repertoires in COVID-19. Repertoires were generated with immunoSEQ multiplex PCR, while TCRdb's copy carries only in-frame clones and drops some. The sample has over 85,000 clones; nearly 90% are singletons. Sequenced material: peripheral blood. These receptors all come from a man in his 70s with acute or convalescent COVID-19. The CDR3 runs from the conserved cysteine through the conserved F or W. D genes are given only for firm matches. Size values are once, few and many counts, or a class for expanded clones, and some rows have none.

CASSVGGILNSPLHF	TGTGCCAGCAGCGTCGGAGGGATCCTCAATTCACCCCTCCACTTT	TRBJ1-6	TRBV9	-	-
CASSQDLVSYEQYF	TGTGCCAGCAGCCAAGATCTTGTCTCCTACGAGCAGTACTTC	TRBJ2-7	TRBV3-1/TRBV3-2	-	-
CASSAVVRQGEFRGGYTF	TGTGCCAGCAGTGCAGTGGTACGACAGGGGGAGTTCAGAGGTGGCTACACCTTC	TRBJ1-2	TRBV6-1	-	TRBD1
CASSQAGPTGELFF	TGTGCCAGCAGCCAAGCAGGGCCCACCGGGGAGCTGTTTTTT	TRBJ2-2	TRBV3-1/TRBV3-2	-	-
CASSYLSGGGETQYF	TGTGCCAGCAGTTACCTTAGCGGGGGGGGAGAGACCCAGTACTTC	TRBJ2-5	TRBV2	-	TRBD2
CASSLESVPYEYF	TGTGCCAGCAGCTTAGAGTCCGTCCCCTACGAATACTTC	TRBJ2-5	TRBV7-9	-	-
CASSFRGRRMANEKLFF	TGTGCCAGCAGTTTCAGGGGAAGACGTATGGCTAATGAAAAACTGTTTTTT	TRBJ1-4	TRBV28	-	-
CASTASGANVLTF	TGTGCCAGTACTGCGAGTGGGGCCAACGTCCTGACTTTC	TRBJ2-6	TRBV19	-	-
CASSPGGGDGGYTF	TGTGCCAGCAGCCCAGGAGGGGGGGACGGTGGCTACACCTTC	TRBJ1-2	TRBV7-8	few	-
CASSSHPGPLHF	TGCGCCAGCAGCTCGCACCCAGGGCCCCTCCACTTT	TRBJ1-6	TRBV5-1	-	-
CASSQDLRQGYSPLHF	TGTGCCAGCAGCCAAGATCTACGACAGGGGTATTCACCCCTCCACTTT	TRBJ1-6	TRBV3-1/TRBV3-2	-	TRBD1
CASRGGTGAFRQPQHF	TGTGCCAGCAGGGGGGGGACAGGGGCCTTCAGGCAGCCCCAGCATTTT	TRBJ1-5	TRBV7-2	-	TRBD1
CASRAHQGLDQPQHF	TGTGCCAGTAGGGCTCACCAGGGGTTGGATCAGCCCCAGCATTTT	TRBJ1-5	TRBV19	-	-
CAIKRDSNYGYTF	TGTGCCATCAAAAGGGACAGTAACTATGGCTACACCTTC	TRBJ1-2	TRBV10-3	-	TRBD1
CASSQDVRTGNGWTDTQYF	TGTGCCAGCAGCCAAGATGTGAGGACAGGGAACGGCTGGACAGATACGCAGTATTTT	TRBJ2-3	TRBV3-1/TRBV3-2	once	TRBD1
CASSLTGSTGELFF	TGTGCCAGCAGCCTGACAGGGAGTACCGGGGAGCTGTTTTTT	TRBJ2-2	TRBV2	-	TRBD1
CASSEAQQGNSPLHF	TGTGCCAGCAGTGAAGCCCAACAGGGGAATTCACCCCTCCACTTT	TRBJ1-6	TRBV2	few	TRBD1
CASSEQGRTEAFF	TGTGCCAGTAGTGAACAGGGGCGGACTGAAGCTTTCTTT	TRBJ1-1	TRBV19	-	TRBD1
CASSLLRGQGNTGELFF	TGTGCCAGCAGCTTGCTGCGGGGACAGGGGAACACCGGGGAGCTGTTTTTT	TRBJ2-2	TRBV5-4	once	TRBD1
CASSIGGAENSPLHF	TGTGCCAGTAGTATAGGGGGCGCAGAGAATTCACCCCTCCACTTT	TRBJ1-6	TRBV19	-	-
CASSLSVRPGTQYF	TGTGCCAGCAGCCTATCCGTCAGGCCCGGGACCCAGTACTTC	TRBJ2-5	TRBV12-1	-	-
CSVARGAEQYF	TGCAGCGTCGCCAGGGGTGCGGAGCAGTACTTC	TRBJ2-7	TRBV29-1	few	-
CASSFSWGDGGYTF	TGTGCCAGCAGCTTTAGTTGGGGAGACGGTGGCTACACCTTC	TRBJ1-2	TRBV7-8	-	-
CASSLGLAVDTGELFF	TGTGCCAGCAGTTTAGGACTAGCGGTGGACACCGGGGAGCTGTTTTTT	TRBJ2-2	TRBV27	once	TRBD2
CASSQSSGTDTEAFF	TGTGCCAGCAGCCAGAGCTCCGGGACAGACACTGAAGCTTTCTTT	TRBJ1-1	TRBV5-4	-	TRBD1
CAGRDTTSYGYTF	TGTGCCGGACGGGACACTACTTCTTATGGCTACACCTTC	TRBJ1-2	TRBV19	-	-
CASNNRGSSYNSPLHF	TGTGCCAGTAATAACAGGGGGAGCTCCTATAATTCACCCCTCCACTTT	TRBJ1-6	TRBV19	-	TRBD1
CASTDSINFRDRYTEAFF	TGTGCCAGCACCGACTCGATCAACTTCCGGGACAGGTACACTGAAGCTTTCTTT	TRBJ1-1	TRBV11-2	-	TRBD1
CASSSGTSNTGELFF	TGTGCCAGCAGCTCCGGGACTAGCAACACCGGGGAGCTGTTTTTT	TRBJ2-2	TRBV11-2	once	TRBD2
CASSFAGKSTDTQYF	TGTGCCAGCAGCTTTGCGGGGAAAAGCACAGATACGCAGTATTTT	TRBJ2-3	TRBV5-8	-	-